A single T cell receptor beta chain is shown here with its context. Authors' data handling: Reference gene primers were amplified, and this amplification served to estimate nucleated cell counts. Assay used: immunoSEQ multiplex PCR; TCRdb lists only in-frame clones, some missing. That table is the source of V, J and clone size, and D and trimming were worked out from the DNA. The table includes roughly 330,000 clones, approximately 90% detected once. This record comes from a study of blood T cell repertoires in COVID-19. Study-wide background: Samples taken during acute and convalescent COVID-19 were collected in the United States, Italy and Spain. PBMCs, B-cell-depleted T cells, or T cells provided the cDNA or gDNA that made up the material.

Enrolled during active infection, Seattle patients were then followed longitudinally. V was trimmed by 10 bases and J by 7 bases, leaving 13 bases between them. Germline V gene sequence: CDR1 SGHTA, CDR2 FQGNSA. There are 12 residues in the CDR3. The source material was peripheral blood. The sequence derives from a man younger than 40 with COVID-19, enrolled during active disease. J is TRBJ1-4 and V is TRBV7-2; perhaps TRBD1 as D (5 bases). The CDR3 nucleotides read TGTGCCACGGGGGGGAACGGTGAAAAACTGTTTTTT. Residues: CATGGNGEKLFF.